This is a list of T cell receptor beta chains from one sample in a study of T cell responses to AZD1222 COVID-19 vaccine. The method was immunoSEQ multiplex PCR; TCRdb's version includes in-frame clones alone and lacks a portion of them. The sample has 80,000 to 100,000 clones, approximately 86% seen once. Sequencing was performed on peripheral blood, taken on day 0 of AZD1222 vaccination. The receptors shown here come from an adult in good health. CDR3s include the opening cysteine and the closing phenylalanine or tryptophan. D genes are given only for firm matches. The size entry is marked missing in some rows and otherwise reads once, few, many or a size class.

j_gene: TRBJ2-1
d_gene: .
v_gene: TRBV10-3
abundance: .
CDR3nt: TGTGCCATCAGTGAGAGGATTGATGAGCAGTTCTTC
CDR3aa: CAISERIDEQFF

j_gene: TRBJ1-5
d_gene: TRBD1
v_gene: TRBV5-8
abundance: .
CDR3nt: TGTGCCAGCAGCTTAAAAGGACAGGGAACGCCCCAGCATTTT
CDR3aa: CASSLKGQGTPQHF

j_gene: TRBJ2-7
d_gene: .
v_gene: TRBV2
abundance: .
CDR3nt: TGTGCCAGCAGTGACCGGGGTCTAGGGCAACCCTACGAGCAGTACTTC
CDR3aa: CASSDRGLGQPYEQYF

j_gene: TRBJ1-5
d_gene: .
v_gene: TRBV6-1
abundance: .
CDR3nt: TGTGCCAGCAGTGAGAGGGGGGCCAGCAATCAGCCCCAGCATTTT
CDR3aa: CASSERGASNQPQHF

j_gene: TRBJ2-7
d_gene: TRBD1
v_gene: TRBV6-5
abundance: .
CDR3nt: TGTGCCAGCCAGTCCAGGGGGCGCTACGAGCAGTACTTC
CDR3aa: CASQSRGRYEQYF

j_gene: TRBJ1-1
d_gene: .
v_gene: TRBV2
abundance: .
CDR3nt: TGTGCCAGCAGAGAGGACAGCCTGACGAACACTGAAGCTTTCTTT
CDR3aa: CASREDSLTNTEAFF

j_gene: TRBJ1-5
d_gene: .
v_gene: TRBV19
abundance: .
CDR3nt: TGTGCCAGTAGTATCGGGGGGACGGCTAATCAGCCCCAGCATTTT
CDR3aa: CASSIGGTANQPQHF

j_gene: TRBJ2-1
d_gene: TRBD2
v_gene: TRBV19
abundance: .
CDR3nt: TGTGCCAGTAGTATCCAGGGCCTAGCGGGAGTCGAGCAGTTCTTC
CDR3aa: CASSIQGLAGVEQFF

j_gene: TRBJ1-1
d_gene: .
v_gene: TRBV15
abundance: .
CDR3nt: TGTGCCACCAGCAGAGCTAGTTCGACGGGGGGCGCTTTCTTT
CDR3aa: CATSRASSTGGAFF

j_gene: TRBJ2-7
d_gene: .
v_gene: TRBV5-1
abundance: .
CDR3nt: TGCGCCAGCAGCTTGGTTCCGGCCGGTACGGTCTCCTACGAGCAGTACTTC
CDR3aa: CASSLVPAGTVSYEQYF

j_gene: TRBJ1-2
d_gene: .
v_gene: TRBV5-1
abundance: few
CDR3nt: TGCGCCAGCAGCTGGGACCAGGGAAACTATGGCTACACCTTC
CDR3aa: CASSWDQGNYGYTF

j_gene: TRBJ2-3
d_gene: .
v_gene: TRBV15
abundance: .
CDR3nt: TGTGCCACCAGCAGAGGACAGCCTATAACCACAGATACGCAGTATTTT
CDR3aa: CATSRGQPITTDTQYF

j_gene: TRBJ1-2
d_gene: .
v_gene: TRBV19
abundance: .
CDR3nt: TGTGCCAGTAGGCACGACAGACTTCAGGAGACTGGCTACACCTTC
CDR3aa: CASRHDRLQETGYTF

j_gene: TRBJ1-1
d_gene: .
v_gene: TRBV11-1
abundance: .
CDR3nt: TGTGCCAGCAGCCCGCGGGACGGTCTCATGAACACTGAAGCTTTCTTT
CDR3aa: CASSPRDGLMNTEAFF

j_gene: TRBJ2-5
d_gene: TRBD2
v_gene: TRBV3-1/TRBV3-2
abundance: .
CDR3nt: TGTGCCAGCAGCTATGGCGGGAGGGCCAGGGAGACCCAGTACTTC
CDR3aa: CASSYGGRARETQYF

j_gene: TRBJ1-2
d_gene: .
v_gene: TRBV4-2
abundance: .
CDR3nt: TGTGCCAGCAGCCAAACAGCCGATGGCTACACCTTC
CDR3aa: CASSQTADGYTF

j_gene: TRBJ1-6
d_gene: TRBD1
v_gene: TRBV5-4
abundance: .
CDR3nt: TGTGCCAGCGGGACAGGGGGGGGACGGAATTCACCCCTCCACTTT
CDR3aa: CASGTGGGRNSPLHF

j_gene: TRBJ1-1
d_gene: TRBD1
v_gene: TRBV9
abundance: .
CDR3nt: TGTGCCAGCAGCGACACCGGGACAGGGGTCACTGAAGCTTTCTTT
CDR3aa: CASSDTGTGVTEAFF

j_gene: TRBJ2-5
d_gene: .
v_gene: TRBV6-5
abundance: .
CDR3nt: TGTGCCAGCAGTTACGGGCTTCAAGAGACCCAGTACTTC
CDR3aa: CASSYGLQETQYF

j_gene: TRBJ2-1
d_gene: .
v_gene: TRBV19
abundance: .
CDR3nt: TGTGCCAGTACTTTGACACGTTCCCACAATGAGCAGTTCTTC
CDR3aa: CASTLTRSHNEQFF

j_gene: TRBJ2-7
d_gene: TRBD1
v_gene: TRBV6-5
abundance: .
CDR3nt: TGTGCCAGCAGTTACTCTGGGACAGGGAGCTACGAGCAGTACTTC
CDR3aa: CASSYSGTGSYEQYF

j_gene: TRBJ1-1
d_gene: .
v_gene: TRBV28
abundance: .
CDR3nt: TGTGCCAGCAGTTTACGGGGAAGCACTGAAGCTTTCTTT
CDR3aa: CASSLRGSTEAFF

j_gene: TRBJ2-7
d_gene: TRBD1
v_gene: TRBV7-8
abundance: few
CDR3nt: TGTGCCAGCAGCTCGGGACAGGGAATGAGAGAGCAGTACTTC
CDR3aa: CASSSGQGMREQYF

j_gene: TRBJ2-3
d_gene: .
v_gene: TRBV11-2
abundance: .
CDR3nt: TGTGCCAGCAGCACAGGCGGCATAAGCACAGATACGCAGTATTTT
CDR3aa: CASSTGGISTDTQYF

j_gene: TRBJ1-2
d_gene: .
v_gene: TRBV19
abundance: .
CDR3nt: TGTGCCAGTAGACGGACGGGTACATACACCTTC
CDR3aa: CASRRTGTYTF

j_gene: TRBJ2-7
d_gene: TRBD1
v_gene: TRBV5-5
abundance: .
CDR3nt: TGTGCCAGCTCAAAGGGGACAGAATACGAGCAGTACTTC
CDR3aa: CASSKGTEYEQYF

j_gene: TRBJ1-3
d_gene: .
v_gene: TRBV9
abundance: .
CDR3nt: TGTGCCAGCAGCGTACAGGGGGGAAACACCATATATTTT
CDR3aa: CASSVQGGNTIYF

j_gene: TRBJ1-3
d_gene: .
v_gene: TRBV15
abundance: few
CDR3nt: TGTGCCACCAGCAGAGATTTGATATCTGGAAACACCATATATTTT
CDR3aa: CATSRDLISGNTIYF

j_gene: TRBJ1-2
d_gene: TRBD1
v_gene: TRBV6-5
abundance: .
CDR3nt: TGTGCCAGCACTGGACAGGCCTCCTATGGCTACACCTTC
CDR3aa: CASTGQASYGYTF

j_gene: TRBJ2-1
d_gene: .
v_gene: TRBV4-3
abundance: .
CDR3nt: TGCGCCAGCAGCCAAGATCTACTCTACGGTATTTACAATGAGCAGTTCTTC
CDR3aa: CASSQDLLYGIYNEQFF

j_gene: TRBJ1-2
d_gene: .
v_gene: TRBV12-3/TRBV12-4
abundance: .
CDR3nt: TGTGCCAGCAGCTGGACTCCGGGCGATGGCTACACCTTC
CDR3aa: CASSWTPGDGYTF

j_gene: TRBJ2-7
d_gene: .
v_gene: TRBV27
abundance: once
CDR3nt: TGTGCCAGCAGTTTAACCCACCCGATCCGTGAGCAGTACTTC
CDR3aa: CASSLTHPIREQYF

j_gene: TRBJ1-6
d_gene: .
v_gene: TRBV25-1
abundance: .
CDR3nt: TGTGCCAGCAGTGCCCTCGGTGGGGGCTATAATTCACCCCTCCACTTT
CDR3aa: CASSALGGGYNSPLHF

j_gene: TRBJ1-5
d_gene: .
v_gene: TRBV2
abundance: .
CDR3nt: TGTGCCAGCAAGGGCGGGGGTCGGGATCAGCCCCAGCATTTT
CDR3aa: CASKGGGRDQPQHF

j_gene: TRBJ2-7
d_gene: TRBD1
v_gene: TRBV7-8
abundance: .
CDR3nt: TGTGCCAGCAGGCCCGGGACAGGAGATAATTACGAGCAGTACTTC
CDR3aa: CASRPGTGDNYEQYF

j_gene: TRBJ1-6
d_gene: .
v_gene: TRBV2
abundance: .
CDR3nt: TGTGCCAGCAGTGGACAGTATAATTCACCCCTCCACTTT
CDR3aa: CASSGQYNSPLHF

j_gene: TRBJ1-1
d_gene: .
v_gene: TRBV5-1
abundance: .
CDR3nt: TGCGCCAGCAGCCCGTCCGCGGCAGGGGTGAGCACTGAAGCTTTCTTT
CDR3aa: CASSPSAAGVSTEAFF

j_gene: TRBJ2-7
d_gene: .
v_gene: TRBV15
abundance: few
CDR3nt: TGTGCCACCAGCAGTCTAGGACCCTACGAGCAGTACTTC
CDR3aa: CATSSLGPYEQYF

j_gene: TRBJ2-7
d_gene: TRBD1
v_gene: TRBV9
abundance: .
CDR3nt: TGTGCCAGCAGCGGCGACAGGGGTGGGCAGTACTTC
CDR3aa: CASSGDRGGQYF

j_gene: TRBJ2-7
d_gene: TRBD2
v_gene: TRBV11-3
abundance: few
CDR3nt: TGTGCCAGCAGCTGGCTGACTAGCGGACTCTCCTACGAGCAGTACTTC
CDR3aa: CASSWLTSGLSYEQYF

j_gene: TRBJ2-3
d_gene: TRBD2
v_gene: TRBV7-2
abundance: .
CDR3nt: TGTGCCAGCGTAAGGGAGGCTAGCGGGGGTTCCACAGATACGCAGTATTTT
CDR3aa: CASVREASGGSTDTQYF

j_gene: TRBJ2-7
d_gene: .
v_gene: TRBV15
abundance: .
CDR3nt: TGTGCCACCAGCAGTAATCGGTGGAGGGGGCGGTTAAGCTCCTACGAGCAGTACTTC
CDR3aa: CATSSNRWRGRLSSYEQYF

j_gene: TRBJ1-5
d_gene: .
v_gene: TRBV6-1
abundance: .
CDR3nt: TGTGCCAGCAGTGATCAGTTCCACAGGGTGGATCAGCCCCAGCATTTT
CDR3aa: CASSDQFHRVDQPQHF

j_gene: TRBJ2-5
d_gene: TRBD2
v_gene: TRBV6-5
abundance: .
CDR3nt: TGTGCCAGCAGTTACTCGCCTAGCGGGCTTCAAGAGACCCAGTACTTC
CDR3aa: CASSYSPSGLQETQYF

j_gene: TRBJ2-7
d_gene: TRBD2
v_gene: TRBV2
abundance: few
CDR3nt: TGTGCCAGCTCGGCTAGCGGGGGGATTACCTACGAGCAGTACTTC
CDR3aa: CASSASGGITYEQYF

j_gene: TRBJ1-5
d_gene: .
v_gene: TRBV4-1
abundance: .
CDR3nt: TGCGCCAGCAGCCAAGCGGCAGGGCTTAGTCAGCCCCAGCATTTT
CDR3aa: CASSQAAGLSQPQHF

j_gene: TRBJ2-3
d_gene: .
v_gene: TRBV18
abundance: .
CDR3nt: TGTGCCAGCTCACCAGTAGTTTCCGATACGCAGTATTTT
CDR3aa: CASSPVVSDTQYF

j_gene: TRBJ1-5
d_gene: TRBD1
v_gene: TRBV10-3
abundance: .
CDR3nt: TGTGCCATCATGGGACAGGAAGGTCAGCCCCAGCATTTT
CDR3aa: CAIMGQEGQPQHF

j_gene: TRBJ1-1
d_gene: .
v_gene: TRBV7-2
abundance: .
CDR3nt: TGTGCCAGCAGCTGGGATAGTAGGATGAACACTGAAGCTTTCTTT
CDR3aa: CASSWDSRMNTEAFF

j_gene: TRBJ2-1
d_gene: .
v_gene: TRBV5-1
abundance: once
CDR3nt: TGCGCCAGCAGCCTGGGACCTTACAATGAGCAGTTCTTC
CDR3aa: CASSLGPYNEQFF

j_gene: TRBJ1-4
d_gene: .
v_gene: TRBV5-1
abundance: .
CDR3nt: TGCGCCAGCAGCTTGCTCGGGGATAATGAAAAACTGTTTTTT
CDR3aa: CASSLLGDNEKLFF

j_gene: TRBJ2-7
d_gene: .
v_gene: TRBV5-6
abundance: .
CDR3nt: TGTGCCAGCAGCTTGAAGTTGAGGGGAGGCCACGAGCAGTACTTC
CDR3aa: CASSLKLRGGHEQYF

j_gene: TRBJ1-3
d_gene: .
v_gene: TRBV19
abundance: once
CDR3nt: TGTGCCAGTAGTATCCAGTCCTCTGGAAACACCATATATTTT
CDR3aa: CASSIQSSGNTIYF

j_gene: TRBJ1-5
d_gene: .
v_gene: TRBV30
abundance: .
CDR3nt: TGTGCCTGGAGTGATCAGGGGAATCAGCCCCAGCATTTT
CDR3aa: CAWSDQGNQPQHF

j_gene: TRBJ2-2
d_gene: TRBD2
v_gene: TRBV29-1
abundance: .
CDR3nt: TGCAGCGGTATTATAGCGGGGGGGCGAAGCACCGGGGAGCTGTTTTTT
CDR3aa: CSGIIAGGRSTGELFF